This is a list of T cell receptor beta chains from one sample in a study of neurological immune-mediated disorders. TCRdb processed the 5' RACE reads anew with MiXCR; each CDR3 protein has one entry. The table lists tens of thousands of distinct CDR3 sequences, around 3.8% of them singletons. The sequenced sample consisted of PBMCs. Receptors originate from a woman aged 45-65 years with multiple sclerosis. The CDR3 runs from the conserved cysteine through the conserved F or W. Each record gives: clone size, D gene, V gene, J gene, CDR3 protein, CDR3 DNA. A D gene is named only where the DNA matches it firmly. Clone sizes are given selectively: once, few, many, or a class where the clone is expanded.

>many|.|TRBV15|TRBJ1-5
CATSRVGLSNQPQHF
TGTGCCACCAGCAGAGTTGGGCTGAGTAATCAGCCCCAGCATTTT
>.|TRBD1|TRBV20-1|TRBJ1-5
CSAREGQNSNQPQHF
TGCAGTGCTAGAGAGGGACAGAATAGCAATCAGCCCCAGCATTTT
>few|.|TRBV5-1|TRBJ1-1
CASSLGQAAEAFF
TGCGCCAGCAGCTTGGGCCAGGCGGCTGAAGCTTTCTTT
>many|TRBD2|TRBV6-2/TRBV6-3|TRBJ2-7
CASRPPGLAGDYEQYF
TGTGCCAGCAGACCCCCCGGACTAGCGGGTGATTACGAGCAGTACTTC
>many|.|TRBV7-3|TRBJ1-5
CASSPQGSNQPQHF
TGTGCCAGCAGCCCACAGGGAAGCAATCAGCCCCAGCATTTT
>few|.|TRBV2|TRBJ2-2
CASSTGRTGELFF
TGTGCCAGCAGCACAGGGCGGACCGGGGAGCTGTTTTTT
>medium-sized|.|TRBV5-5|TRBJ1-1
CASSLEEGRTEAFF
TGTGCCAGCAGCTTGGAAGAGGGGAGGACTGAAGCTTTCTTT
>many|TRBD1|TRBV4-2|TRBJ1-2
CASSQDPGQDFNYGYTF
TGTGCCAGCAGCCAAGATCCGGGACAGGATTTTAATTATGGCTACACCTTC
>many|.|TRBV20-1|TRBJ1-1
CSATRAPNTEAFF
TGCAGTGCTACCCGGGCCCCGAACACTGAAGCTTTCTTT
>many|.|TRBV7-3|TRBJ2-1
CASSSRGLADNEQFF
TGTGCCAGCAGCTCGCGGGGGCTAGCGGACAATGAGCAGTTCTTC
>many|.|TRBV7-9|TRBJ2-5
CASSQLLEETQYF
TGTGCCAGCAGTCAACTCCTAGAAGAGACCCAGTACTTC
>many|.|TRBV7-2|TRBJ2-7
CASSLVSLPQEQYF
TGTGCCAGCAGCTTAGTTTCCCTTCCTCAGGAGCAGTACTTC
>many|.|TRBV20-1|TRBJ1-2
CSAWTGGYYGYTF
TGCAGTGCTTGGACGGGAGGTTACTATGGCTACACCTTC
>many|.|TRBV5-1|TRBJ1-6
CASSPTTGSDSPLHF
TGCGCCAGCAGCCCCACCACAGGTTCCGATTCACCCCTCCACTTT
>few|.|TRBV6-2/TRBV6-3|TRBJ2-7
CASSYGVSGYEQYF
TGTGCCAGCAGTTACGGCGTGAGTGGCTACGAGCAGTACTTC
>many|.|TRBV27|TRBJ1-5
CASSLESNQPQHF
TGTGCCAGCAGTTTAGAAAGCAATCAGCCCCAGCATTTT
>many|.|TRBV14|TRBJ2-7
CASSQAQAYSYEQYF
TGTGCCAGCAGCCAAGCACAGGCGTACTCCTACGAGCAGTACTTC
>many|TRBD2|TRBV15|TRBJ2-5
CATSTPGLASETQYF
TGTGCCACCAGCACTCCGGGACTAGCTAGCGAGACCCAGTACTTC
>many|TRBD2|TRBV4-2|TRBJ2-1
CASSLDGGNEQFF
TGTGCCAGCAGCCTCGACGGGGGGAATGAGCAGTTCTTC
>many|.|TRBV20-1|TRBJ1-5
CSAREGSNQPQHF
TGCAGTGCTAGAGAGGGCAGCAATCAGCCCCAGCATTTT
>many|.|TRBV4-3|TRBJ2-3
CASSQEGVEGTDTQYF
TGCGCCAGCAGCCAAGAAGGGGTTGAAGGCACAGATACGCAGTATTTT
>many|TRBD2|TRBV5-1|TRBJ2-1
CASSLLLAGANEQFF
TGCGCCAGCAGCTTGCTTCTAGCGGGAGCCAATGAGCAGTTCTTC
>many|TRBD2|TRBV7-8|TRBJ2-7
CASSLGTSGRSASSYEQYF
TGTGCCAGCAGCTTAGGGACTAGCGGGCGATCAGCCAGCTCCTACGAGCAGTACTTC
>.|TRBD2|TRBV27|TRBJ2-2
CASSWRLAGGGELFF
TGTGCCAGCAGTTGGAGACTAGCGGGAGGCGGGGAGCTGTTTTTT
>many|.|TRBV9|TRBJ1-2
CASSDGTGFYGYTF
TGTGCCAGCAGCGATGGGACGGGATTCTATGGCTACACCTTC
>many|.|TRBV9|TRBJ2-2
CASSGPTTGTGELFF
TGTGCCAGCAGCGGGCCGACTACAGGGACCGGGGAGCTGTTTTTT
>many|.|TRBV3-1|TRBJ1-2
CASSHPSLSYGYTF
TGTGCCAGCAGCCACCCCTCATTAAGCTATGGCTACACCTTC
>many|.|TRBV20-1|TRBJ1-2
CSARDLRGGYGYTF
TGCAGTGCTAGAGATTTGCGGGGTGGGTATGGCTACACCTTC
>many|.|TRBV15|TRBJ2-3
CATSRALRTSTDTQYF
TGTGCCACCAGCAGAGCTCTTCGGACTAGCACAGATACGCAGTATTTT
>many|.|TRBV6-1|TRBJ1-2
CATTLINYGYTF
TGCGCCACGACCCTGATTAACTATGGCTACACCTTC
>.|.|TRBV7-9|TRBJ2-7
CASSVAAKSYEQYF
TGTGCCAGTAGTGTGGCGGCTAAGAGCTACGAGCAGTACTTC
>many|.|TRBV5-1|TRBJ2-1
CASSLEGGPYNEQFF
TGCGCCAGCAGCTTGGAGGGGGGTCCCTACAATGAGCAGTTCTTC